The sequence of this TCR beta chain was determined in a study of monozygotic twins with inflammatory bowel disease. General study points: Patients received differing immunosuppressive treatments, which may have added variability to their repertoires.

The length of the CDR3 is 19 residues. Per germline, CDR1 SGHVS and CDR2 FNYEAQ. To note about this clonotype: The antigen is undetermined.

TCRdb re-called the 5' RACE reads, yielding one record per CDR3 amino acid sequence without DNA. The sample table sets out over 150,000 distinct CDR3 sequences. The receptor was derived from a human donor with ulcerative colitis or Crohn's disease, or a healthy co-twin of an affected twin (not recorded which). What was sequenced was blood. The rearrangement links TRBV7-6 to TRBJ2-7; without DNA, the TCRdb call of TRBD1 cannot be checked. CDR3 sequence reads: CASSLYPPSKGTFSYEQYF. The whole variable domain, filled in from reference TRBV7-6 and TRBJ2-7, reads GAGVSQSPRYKVTKRGQDVALRCDPISGHVSLYWYRQALGQGPEFLTYFNYEAQQDKSGLPNDRFSAERPEGSISTLTIQRTEQRDSAMYRCASSLYPPSKGTFSYEQYFGPGTRLTVT.